The 3 T cell receptor beta chains below were found in one sample sequenced in a study of blood T cell repertoires in COVID-19. Using immunoSEQ multiplex PCR, the repertoire was profiled, and TCRdb retains in-frame clones only, with some absent. In the table there are approximately 290,000 clones, around 92% of which are singletons. Sequenced material: peripheral blood. The receptors here all came from a woman under 40 with COVID-19, enrolled during active disease.

Of note for this clone: At the DNA level, this CDR3 is encoded by other sequences in the same sample as well. The chain carries TRBV6-6 and TRBJ2-2; the D is unclear. The CDR3 contains 11 residues. From germline, CDR1 is MNHNY and CDR2 SVGAGI (reference sequence). Trimming took 6 bases from V and 6 from J, leaving 5 bases between them. The CDR3 bases are TGTGCCAGCAGCCCCTCCGGGGAGCTGTTTTTT. Translated, it gives CASSPSGELFF.

The chain is built from TRBV6-6 and TRBJ1-2, with a tentative D call TRBD1 (6 bases). Trimming took 4 bases from V and 2 from J, leaving 14 bases between them. Germline CDR1 reads MNHNY; CDR2 reads SVGAGI (reference sequence). The CDR3 sequence is 15 residues long. The CDR3 here is CASSSETTGNYGYTF. DNA for the CDR3: TGTGCCAGCAGTTCCGAAACTACAGGGAACTATGGCTACACCTTC.

The chain couples TRBV25-1 to TRBJ2-5, with D possibly TRBD1 on 6 matching bases. The CDR3 has 13 amino acids. The V end lost 2 bases, the J end lost 10 bases, and 14 bases lay between the germline ends. Germline V lookup: CDR1 MGHDK, CDR2 SYGVNS. CDR3 sequence reads: CASSEARGRDQYF. The CDR3 nucleotides are TGTGCCAGCAGTGAAGCCAGGGGACGGGACCAGTACTTC.